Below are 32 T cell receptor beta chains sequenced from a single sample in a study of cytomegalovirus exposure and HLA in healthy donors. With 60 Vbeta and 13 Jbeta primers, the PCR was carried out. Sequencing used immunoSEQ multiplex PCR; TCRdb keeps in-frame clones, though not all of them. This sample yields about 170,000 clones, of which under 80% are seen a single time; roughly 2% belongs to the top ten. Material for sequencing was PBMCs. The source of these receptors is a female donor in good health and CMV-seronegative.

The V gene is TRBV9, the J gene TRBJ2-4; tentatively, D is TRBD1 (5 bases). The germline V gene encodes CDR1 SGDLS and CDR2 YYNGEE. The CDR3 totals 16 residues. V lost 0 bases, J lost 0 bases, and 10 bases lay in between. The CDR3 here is CASSVEAGIAKNIQYF. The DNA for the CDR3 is TGTGCCAGCAGCGTAGAAGCAGGGATAGCCAAAAACATTCAGTACTTC. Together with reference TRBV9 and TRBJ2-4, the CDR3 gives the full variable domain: DSGVTQTPKHLITATGQRVTLRCSPRSGDLSVYWYQQSLDQGLQFLIQYYNGEERAKGNILERFSAQQFPDLHSELNLSSLELGDSALYFCASSVEAGIAKNIQYFGAGTRLSVL.

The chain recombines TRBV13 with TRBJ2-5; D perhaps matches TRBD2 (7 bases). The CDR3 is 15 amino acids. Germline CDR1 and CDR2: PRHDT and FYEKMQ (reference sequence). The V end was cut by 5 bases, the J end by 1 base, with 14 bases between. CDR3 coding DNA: TGTGCCAGCAGCGATCTAGGGGGGGCCCAAGAGACCCAGTACTTC. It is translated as CASSDLGGAQETQYF.

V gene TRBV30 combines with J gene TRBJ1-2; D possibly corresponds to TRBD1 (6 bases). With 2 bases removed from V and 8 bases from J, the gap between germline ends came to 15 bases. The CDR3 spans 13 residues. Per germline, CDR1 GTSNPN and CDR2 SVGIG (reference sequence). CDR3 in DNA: TGTGCCTGGAGTTCGACAGGTGCGTGGGGCTACACCTTC. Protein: CAWSSTGAWGYTF.

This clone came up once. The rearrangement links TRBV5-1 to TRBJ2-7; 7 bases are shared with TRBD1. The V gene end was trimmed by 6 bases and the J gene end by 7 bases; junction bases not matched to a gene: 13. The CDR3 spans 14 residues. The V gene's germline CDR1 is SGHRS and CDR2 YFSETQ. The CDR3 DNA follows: TGCGCCAGCAACCCGACAGGGTCATCAAGAGAGCAGTACTTC. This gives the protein CASNPTGSSREQYF.

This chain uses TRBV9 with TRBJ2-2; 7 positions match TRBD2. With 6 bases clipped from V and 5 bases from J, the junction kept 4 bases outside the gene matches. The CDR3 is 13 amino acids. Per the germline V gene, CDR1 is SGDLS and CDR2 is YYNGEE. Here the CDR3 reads CASTPSGTGELFF. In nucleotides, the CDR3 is TGTGCCAGCACTCCTAGCGGAACCGGGGAGCTGTTTTTT.

The CDR3 is CASMERVNTGELFF. The CDR3 DNA sequence: TGTGCCAGCATGGAGCGAGTGAACACCGGGGAGCTGTTTTTT. The rearrangement joins TRBV9 to TRBJ2-2; no reliable D call. This CDR3 is built from 14 residues. V was clipped by 6 bases and J by 1 base, with 10 bases between them. Germline-derived CDR1 and CDR2 are SGDLS and YYNGEE.

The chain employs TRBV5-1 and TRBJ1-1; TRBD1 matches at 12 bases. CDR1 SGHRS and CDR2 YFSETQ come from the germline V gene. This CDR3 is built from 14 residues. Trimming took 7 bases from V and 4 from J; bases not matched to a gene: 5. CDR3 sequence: CASRGQGASTEAFF. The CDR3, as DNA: TGCGCCAGCCGGGGACAGGGGGCCAGCACTGAAGCTTTCTTT. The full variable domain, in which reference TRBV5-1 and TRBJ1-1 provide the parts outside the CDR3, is KAGVTQTPRYLIKTRGQQVTLSCSPISGHRSVSWYQQTPGQGLQFLFEYFSETQRNKGNFPGRFSGRQFSNSRSEMNVSTLELGDSALYLCASRGQGASTEAFFGQGTRLTVV.

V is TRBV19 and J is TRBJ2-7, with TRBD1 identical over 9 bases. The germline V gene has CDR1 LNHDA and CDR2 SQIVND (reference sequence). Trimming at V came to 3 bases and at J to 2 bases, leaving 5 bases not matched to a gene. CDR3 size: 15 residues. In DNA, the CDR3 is TGTGCCAGTAGTATGAGGGGGACAGGGACCTACGAGCAGTACTTC. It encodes CASSMRGTGTYEQYF.

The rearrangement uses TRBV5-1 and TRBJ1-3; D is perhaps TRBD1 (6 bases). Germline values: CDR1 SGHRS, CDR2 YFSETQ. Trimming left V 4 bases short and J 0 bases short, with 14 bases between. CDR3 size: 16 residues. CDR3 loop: CASSILSGVSGNTIYF. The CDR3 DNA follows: TGCGCCAGCAGCATCCTCTCAGGGGTCTCTGGAAACACCATATATTTT. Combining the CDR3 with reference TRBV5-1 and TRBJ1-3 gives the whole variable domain KAGVTQTPRYLIKTRGQQVTLSCSPISGHRSVSWYQQTPGQGLQFLFEYFSETQRNKGNFPGRFSGRQFSNSRSEMNVSTLELGDSALYLCASSILSGVSGNTIYFGEGSWLTVV.

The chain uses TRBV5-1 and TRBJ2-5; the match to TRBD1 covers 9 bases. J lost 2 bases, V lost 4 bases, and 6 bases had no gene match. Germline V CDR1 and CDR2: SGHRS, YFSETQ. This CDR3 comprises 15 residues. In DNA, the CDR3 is TGCGCCAGCAGCCCCACCGGGACAGGGCAAGAGACCCAGTACTTC. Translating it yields CASSPTGTGQETQYF.

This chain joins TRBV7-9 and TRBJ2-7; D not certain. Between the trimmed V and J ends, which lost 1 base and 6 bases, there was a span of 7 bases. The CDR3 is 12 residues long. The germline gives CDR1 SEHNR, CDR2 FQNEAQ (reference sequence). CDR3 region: CASSLVASEQYF. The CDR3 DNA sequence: TGTGCCAGCAGCTTAGTCGCGAGCGAGCAGTACTTC. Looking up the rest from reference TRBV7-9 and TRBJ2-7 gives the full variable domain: DTGVSQNPRHKITKRGQNVTFRCDPISEHNRLYWYRQTLGQGPEFLTYFQNEAQLEKSRLLSDRFSAERPKGSFSTLEIQRTEQGDSAMYLCASSLVASEQYFGPGTRLTVT.

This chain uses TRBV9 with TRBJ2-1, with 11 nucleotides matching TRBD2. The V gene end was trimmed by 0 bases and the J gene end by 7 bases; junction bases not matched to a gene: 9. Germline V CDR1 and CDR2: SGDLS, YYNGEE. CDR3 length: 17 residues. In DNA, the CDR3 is TGTGCCAGCAGCGTAGTTTTAACGGCTAGCGGGAGGAATGAGCAGTTCTTC. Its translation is CASSVVLTASGRNEQFF.

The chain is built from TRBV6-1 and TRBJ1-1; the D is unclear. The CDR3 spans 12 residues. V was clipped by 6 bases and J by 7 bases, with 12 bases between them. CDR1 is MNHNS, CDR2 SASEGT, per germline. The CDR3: CASRAGIIEAFF. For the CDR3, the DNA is TGTGCCAGCAGGGCCGGGATCATTGAAGCTTTCTTT.

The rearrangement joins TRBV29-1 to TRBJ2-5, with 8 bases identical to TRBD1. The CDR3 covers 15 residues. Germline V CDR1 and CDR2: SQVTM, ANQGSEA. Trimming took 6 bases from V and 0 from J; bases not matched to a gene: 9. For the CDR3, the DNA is TGCAGCGTCGAGACAGGGGTAGGCTACCAAGAGACCCAGTACTTC. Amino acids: CSVETGVGYQETQYF.

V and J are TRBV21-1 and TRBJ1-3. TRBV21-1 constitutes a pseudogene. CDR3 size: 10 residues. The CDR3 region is CASTSARRPF. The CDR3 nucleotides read TGTGCCAGCACCAGCGCAAGAAGGCCCTTT.

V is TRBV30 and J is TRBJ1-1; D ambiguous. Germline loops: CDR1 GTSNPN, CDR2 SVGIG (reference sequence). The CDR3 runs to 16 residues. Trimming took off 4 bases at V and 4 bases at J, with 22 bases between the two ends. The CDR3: CAWISSRRVFVTEAFF. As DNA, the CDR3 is TGTGCCTGGATCTCCTCCCGACGGGTTTTCGTCACTGAAGCTTTCTTT.

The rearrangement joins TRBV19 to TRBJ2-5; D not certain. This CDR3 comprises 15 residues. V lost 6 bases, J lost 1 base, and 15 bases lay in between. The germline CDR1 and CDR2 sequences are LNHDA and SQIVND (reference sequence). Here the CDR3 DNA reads TGTGCCAGTAGATATGGCGGATCCAGCCAAGAGACCCAGTACTTC. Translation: CASRYGGSSQETQYF.

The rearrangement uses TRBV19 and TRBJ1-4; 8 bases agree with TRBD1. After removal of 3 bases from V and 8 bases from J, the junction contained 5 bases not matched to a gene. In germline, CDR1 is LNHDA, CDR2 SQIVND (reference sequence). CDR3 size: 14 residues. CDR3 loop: CASSIGQGVEKLFF. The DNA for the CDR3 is TGTGCCAGTAGTATCGGACAGGGCGTCGAAAAACTGTTTTTT. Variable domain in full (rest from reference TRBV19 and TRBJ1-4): DGGITQSPKYLFRKEGQNVTLSCEQNLNHDAMYWYRQDPGQGLRLIYYSQIVNDFQKGDIAEGYSVSREKKESFPLTVTSAQKNPTAFYLCASSIGQGVEKLFFGSGTQLSVL.

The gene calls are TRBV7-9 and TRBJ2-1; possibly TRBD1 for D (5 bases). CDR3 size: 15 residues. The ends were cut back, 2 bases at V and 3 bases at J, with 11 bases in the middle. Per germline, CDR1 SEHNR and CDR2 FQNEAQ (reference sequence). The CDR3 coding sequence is TGTGCCAGCAGCTTACCCGCTCAGGGCTACAATGAGCAGTTCTTC. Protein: CASSLPAQGYNEQFF.

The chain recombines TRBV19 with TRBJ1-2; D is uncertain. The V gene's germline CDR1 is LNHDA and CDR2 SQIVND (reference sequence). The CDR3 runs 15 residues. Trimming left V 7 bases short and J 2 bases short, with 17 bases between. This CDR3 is CASIPRSSLNYGYTF. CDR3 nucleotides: TGTGCCAGTATCCCTCGGAGCAGCCTCAACTATGGCTACACCTTC.

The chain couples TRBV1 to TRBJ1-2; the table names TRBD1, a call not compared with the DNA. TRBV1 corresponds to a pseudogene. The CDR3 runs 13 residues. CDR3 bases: TGCACCAGCAGCCAAGGGACACCTTATGGCTACACCTTC. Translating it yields CTSSQGTPYGYTF.

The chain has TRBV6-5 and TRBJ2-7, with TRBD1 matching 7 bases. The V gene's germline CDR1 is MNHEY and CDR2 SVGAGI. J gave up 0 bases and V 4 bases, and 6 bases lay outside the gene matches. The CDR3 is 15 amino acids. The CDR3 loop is CASSLTGASSYEQYF. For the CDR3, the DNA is TGTGCCAGCAGTTTAACAGGGGCCAGCTCCTACGAGCAGTACTTC.

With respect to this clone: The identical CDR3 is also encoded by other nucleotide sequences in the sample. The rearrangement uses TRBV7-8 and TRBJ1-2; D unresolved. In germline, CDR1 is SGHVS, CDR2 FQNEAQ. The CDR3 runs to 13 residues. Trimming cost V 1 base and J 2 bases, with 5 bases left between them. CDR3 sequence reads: CASSLERNYGYTF. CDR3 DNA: TGTGCCAGCAGCTTAGAGAGGAACTATGGCTACACCTTC.

The CDR3 sequence is CASSFQASRVNEQFF. As DNA, the CDR3 is TGTGCCAGTAGCTTCCAGGCTTCGCGAGTCAATGAGCAGTTCTTC. V usage is TRBV19 and J usage is TRBJ2-1, with unresolved D. V lost 6 bases to trimming and J lost 6 bases, with 18 bases between them. This CDR3 is built from 15 residues. CDR1 is LNHDA, CDR2 SQIVND, per germline (reference sequence).

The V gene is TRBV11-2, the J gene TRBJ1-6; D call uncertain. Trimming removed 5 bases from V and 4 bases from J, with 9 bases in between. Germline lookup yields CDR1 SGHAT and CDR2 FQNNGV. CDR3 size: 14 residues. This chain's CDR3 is CASSPDTYNSPLHF. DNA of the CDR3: TGTGCCAGCAGCCCCGACACTTATAATTCACCCCTCCACTTT.

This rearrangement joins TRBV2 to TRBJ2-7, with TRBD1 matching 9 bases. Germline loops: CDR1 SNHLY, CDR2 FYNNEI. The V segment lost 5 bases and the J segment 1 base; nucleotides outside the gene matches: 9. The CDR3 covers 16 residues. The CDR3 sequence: CASSHPGQGKSYEQYF. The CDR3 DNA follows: TGTGCCAGCAGTCATCCGGGACAGGGTAAATCCTACGAGCAGTACTTC.

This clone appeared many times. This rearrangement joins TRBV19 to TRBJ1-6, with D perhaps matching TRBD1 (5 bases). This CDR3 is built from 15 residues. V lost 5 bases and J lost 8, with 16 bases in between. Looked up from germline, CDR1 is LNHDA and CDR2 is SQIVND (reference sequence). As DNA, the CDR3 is TGTGCCAGTAGTGCCCGCGACCAGGGCGATTCACCCCTCCACTTT. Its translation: CASSARDQGDSPLHF.

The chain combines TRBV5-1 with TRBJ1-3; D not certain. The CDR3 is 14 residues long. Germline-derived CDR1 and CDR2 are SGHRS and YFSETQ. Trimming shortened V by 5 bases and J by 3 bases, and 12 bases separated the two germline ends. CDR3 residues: CASSPGTYGNTIYF. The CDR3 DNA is TGCGCCAGCAGTCCGGGAACGTATGGAAACACCATATATTTT.

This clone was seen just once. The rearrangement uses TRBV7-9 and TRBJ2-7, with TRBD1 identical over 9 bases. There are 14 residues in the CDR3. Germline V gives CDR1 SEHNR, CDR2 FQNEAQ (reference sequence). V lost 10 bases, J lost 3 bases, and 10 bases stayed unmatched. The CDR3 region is CATGRQGEVYEQYF. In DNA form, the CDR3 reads TGTGCCACTGGAAGACAGGGGGAAGTCTACGAGCAGTACTTC.

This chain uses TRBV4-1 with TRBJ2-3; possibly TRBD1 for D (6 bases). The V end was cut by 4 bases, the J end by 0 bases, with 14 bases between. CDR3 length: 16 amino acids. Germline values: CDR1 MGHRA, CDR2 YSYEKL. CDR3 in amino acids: CASSRGTLTSTDTQYF. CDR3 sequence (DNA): TGCGCCAGCAGCCGAGGGACACTGACTAGCACAGATACGCAGTATTTT.

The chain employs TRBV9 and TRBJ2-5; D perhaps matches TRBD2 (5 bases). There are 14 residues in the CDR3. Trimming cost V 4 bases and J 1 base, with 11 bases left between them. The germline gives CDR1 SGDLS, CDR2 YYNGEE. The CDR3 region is CASSPGLAQETQYF. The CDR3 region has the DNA TGTGCCAGCAGCCCCGGACTGGCCCAAGAGACCCAGTACTTC.

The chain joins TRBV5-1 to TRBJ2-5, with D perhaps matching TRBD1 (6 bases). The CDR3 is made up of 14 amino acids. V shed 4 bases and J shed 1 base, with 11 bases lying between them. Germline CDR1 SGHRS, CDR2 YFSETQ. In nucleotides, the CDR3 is TGCGCCAGCAGCGTTACAGGGATCCAAGAGACCCAGTACTTC. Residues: CASSVTGIQETQYF.